These T cell receptor beta chains were read from a single sample in a study of CD8+ T cells in alopecia areata. Some clones are missing from TCRdb's copy, which holds only in-frame ones; the method was immunoSEQ multiplex PCR. The table lists hundreds of thousands of clones, roughly two thirds of them singletons. This specimen consisted of CD4+ T cells sorted from blood, obtained at week 0. The receptor source for this set is a human donor with alopecia areata. Each CDR3 is given with its conserved first and last residue.

15,TRBV9,TRBJ2-7,CASSVDVQGGYEQYF
15,TRBV5-1,TRBJ2-7,CASSSGGLTSYEQYF
11,TRBV29-1,TRBJ1-2,CSGGQRDGYTF
12,TRBV30,TRBJ2-3,CAWGTSTDTQYF
15,TRBV6-5,TRBJ2-1,CASSSTPGLYNEQFF
16,TRBV4-3,TRBJ2-2,CASSQLQTGATGELFF
14,TRBV2,TRBJ2-5,CASSPVAGIETQYF
12,TRBV29-1,TRBJ1-2,CSVDVPPYGYTF
16,TRBV5-4,TRBJ1-1,CASSQGTGNRNTEAFF
14,TRBV30,TRBJ1-2,CAWSLLQGYYGYTF
14,TRBV4-3,TRBJ1-6,CASSQDGTASPLHF
11,TRBV29-1,TRBJ1-1,CSAGSGTEAFF
16,TRBV6-5,TRBJ1-2,CASSYLGTGSNYGYTF
16,TRBV7-7,TRBJ2-2,CASSLLAGDNTGELFF
13,TRBV9,TRBJ2-3,CASSVDFPDTQYF
13,TRBV14,TRBJ1-5,CASSQDPAQPQHF
14,TRBV30,TRBJ1-5,CAWSVRRGTQPQHF
15,TRBV2,TRBJ1-5,CASKVESGSDQPQHF
12,TRBV7-8,TRBJ2-7,CASSFSAREQYF